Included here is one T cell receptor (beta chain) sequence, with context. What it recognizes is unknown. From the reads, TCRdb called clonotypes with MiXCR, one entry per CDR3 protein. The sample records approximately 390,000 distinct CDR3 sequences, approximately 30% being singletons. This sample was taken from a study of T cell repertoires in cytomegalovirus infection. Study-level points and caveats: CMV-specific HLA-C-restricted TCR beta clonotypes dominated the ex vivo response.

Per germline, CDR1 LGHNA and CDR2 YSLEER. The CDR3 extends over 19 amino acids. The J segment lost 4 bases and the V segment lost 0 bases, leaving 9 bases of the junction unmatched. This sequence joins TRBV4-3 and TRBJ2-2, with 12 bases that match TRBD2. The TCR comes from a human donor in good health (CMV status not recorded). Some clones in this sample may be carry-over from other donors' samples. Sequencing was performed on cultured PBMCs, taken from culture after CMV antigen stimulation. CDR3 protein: CASSQDSLAGGPGTGELFF. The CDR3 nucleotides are TGCGCCAGCAGCCAAGATAGCCTAGCGGGAGGGCCAGGCACCGGGGAGCTGTTTTTT.